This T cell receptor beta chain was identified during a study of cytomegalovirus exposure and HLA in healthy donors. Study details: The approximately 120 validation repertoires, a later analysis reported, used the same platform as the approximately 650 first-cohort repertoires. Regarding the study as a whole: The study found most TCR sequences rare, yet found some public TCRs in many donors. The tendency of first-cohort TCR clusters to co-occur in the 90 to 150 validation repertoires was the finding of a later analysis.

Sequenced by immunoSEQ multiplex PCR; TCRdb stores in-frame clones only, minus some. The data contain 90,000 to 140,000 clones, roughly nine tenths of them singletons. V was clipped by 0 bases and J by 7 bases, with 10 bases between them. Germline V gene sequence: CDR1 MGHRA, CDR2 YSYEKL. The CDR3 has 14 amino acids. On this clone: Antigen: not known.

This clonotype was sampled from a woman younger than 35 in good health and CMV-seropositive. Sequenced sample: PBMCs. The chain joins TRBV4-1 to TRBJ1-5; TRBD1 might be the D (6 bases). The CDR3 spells CASSQDWGQQPQHF. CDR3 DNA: TGCGCCAGCAGCCAAGATTGGGGGCAACAGCCCCAGCATTTT.